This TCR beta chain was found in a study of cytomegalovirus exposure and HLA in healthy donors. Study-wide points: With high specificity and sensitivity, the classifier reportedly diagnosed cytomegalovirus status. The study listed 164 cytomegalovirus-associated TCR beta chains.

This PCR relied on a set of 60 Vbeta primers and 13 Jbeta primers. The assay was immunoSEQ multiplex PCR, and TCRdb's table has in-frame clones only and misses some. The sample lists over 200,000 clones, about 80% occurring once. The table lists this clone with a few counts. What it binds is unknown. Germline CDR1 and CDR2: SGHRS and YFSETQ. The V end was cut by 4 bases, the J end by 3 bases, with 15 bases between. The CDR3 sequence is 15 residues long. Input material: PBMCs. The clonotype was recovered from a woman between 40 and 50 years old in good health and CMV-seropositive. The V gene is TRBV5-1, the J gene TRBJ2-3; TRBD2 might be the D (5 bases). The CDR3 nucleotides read TGCGCCAGCAGCCCCAACGGCGGGCGGACAGATACGCAGTATTTT. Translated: CASSPNGGRTDTQYF.